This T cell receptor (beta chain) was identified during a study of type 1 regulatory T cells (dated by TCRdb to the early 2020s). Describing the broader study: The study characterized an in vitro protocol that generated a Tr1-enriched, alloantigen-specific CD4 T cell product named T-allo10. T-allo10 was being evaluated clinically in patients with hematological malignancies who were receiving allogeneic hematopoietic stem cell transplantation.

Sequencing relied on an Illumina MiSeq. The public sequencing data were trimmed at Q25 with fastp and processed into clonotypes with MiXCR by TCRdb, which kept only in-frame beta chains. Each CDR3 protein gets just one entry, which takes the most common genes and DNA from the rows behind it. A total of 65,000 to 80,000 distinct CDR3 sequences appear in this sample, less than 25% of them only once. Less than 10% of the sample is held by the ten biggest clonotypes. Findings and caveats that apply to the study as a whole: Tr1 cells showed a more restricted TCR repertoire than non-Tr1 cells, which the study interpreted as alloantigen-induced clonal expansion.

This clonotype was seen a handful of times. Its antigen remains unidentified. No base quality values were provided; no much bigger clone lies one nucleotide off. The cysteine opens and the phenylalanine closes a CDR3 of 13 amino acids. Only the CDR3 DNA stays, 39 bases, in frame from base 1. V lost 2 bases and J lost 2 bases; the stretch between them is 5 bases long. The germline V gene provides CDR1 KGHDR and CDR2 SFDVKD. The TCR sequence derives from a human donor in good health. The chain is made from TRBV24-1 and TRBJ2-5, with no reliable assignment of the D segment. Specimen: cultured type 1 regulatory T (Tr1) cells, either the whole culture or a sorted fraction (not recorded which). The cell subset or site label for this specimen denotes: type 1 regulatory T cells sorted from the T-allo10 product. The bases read TGTGCCACCAGTGATTATCTGCAAGAGACCCAGTACTTC. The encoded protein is CATSDYLQETQYF.